This T cell receptor (beta chain) derives from a study of PD-L1 blockade in urothelial cancer. Overall study context: Beginning in about 2014, patients received atezolizumab, given as 1,200 mg intravenously every 3 weeks. Peripheral blood specimens exhibited a median yield of about 140,000 T cells.

Spiking each PCR with synthetic TCR analog templates was performed. Some clones are missing from TCRdb's copy, which holds only in-frame ones; the method was immunoSEQ multiplex PCR. The sample yields more than 55,000 clones, just over 85% seen once. The germline V gene encodes CDR1 ENHRY and CDR2 SYGVKD. The length of the CDR3 is 19 residues. Unmatched junction bases numbered 14, after V lost 0 bases and J lost 2 bases. Sequenced here: PBMCs, sampled around atezolizumab (anti-PD-L1) treatment. The sequence derives from a middle-aged man with urothelial cancer. The gene calls are TRBV10-3 and TRBJ2-5, with 8 bases identical to TRBD2. CDR3 nucleotide sequence: TGTGCCATCAGTGAGTCGATTTACGAGATAGCGGGGATACAAGAGACCCAGTACTTC. Encoded protein: CAISESIYEIAGIQETQYF.